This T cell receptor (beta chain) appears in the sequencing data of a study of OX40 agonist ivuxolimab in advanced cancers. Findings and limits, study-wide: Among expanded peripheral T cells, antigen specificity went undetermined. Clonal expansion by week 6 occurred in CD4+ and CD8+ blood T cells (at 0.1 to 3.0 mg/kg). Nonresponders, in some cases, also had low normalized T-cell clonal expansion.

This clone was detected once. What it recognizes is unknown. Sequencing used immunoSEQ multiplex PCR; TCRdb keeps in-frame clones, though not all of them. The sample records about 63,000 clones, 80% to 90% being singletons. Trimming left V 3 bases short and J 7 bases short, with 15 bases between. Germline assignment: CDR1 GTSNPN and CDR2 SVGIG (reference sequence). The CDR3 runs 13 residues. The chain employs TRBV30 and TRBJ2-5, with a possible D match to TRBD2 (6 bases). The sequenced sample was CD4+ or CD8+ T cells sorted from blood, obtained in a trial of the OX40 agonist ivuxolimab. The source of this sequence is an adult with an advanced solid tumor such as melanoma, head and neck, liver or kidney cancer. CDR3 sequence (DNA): TGTGCCTGGAGCCTCGCTAGCGTCGGGACCCAGTACTTC. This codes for CAWSLASVGTQYF.